This TCR beta chain was captured by sequencing in a study of Graves' ophthalmopathy and Graves' hyperthyroidism. Study-wide results and caveats: A majority of expanded thyroid clonotypes exceeding 0.001 frequency were likewise present in blood.

In regard to this clonotype: Antigen: not known.

Amplified material comprised TCR beta CDR3 regions derived from RNA transcripts. In the first round, RT-PCR was carried out with HTBI primers, and a multiplex PCR formed the second round. Each CDR3 protein gets one entry after TCRdb re-called the multiplex PCR reads with MiXCR. The repertoire consists of some 1.1 million distinct CDR3 sequences, with less than 45% occurring once and the leading ten covering over 8.5%. This CDR3 spans 14 amino acids. Deletions cut 7 bases from V and 1 base from J, with 16 bases between. CDR1 and CDR2 from the germline V gene are SQVTM and ANQGSEA. The V call is TRBV29-1, the J call TRBJ2-5; D is undetermined. The sample consisted of peripheral blood or thyroid tissue (not recorded which). The sequence was collected from an adult man with Graves' hyperthyroidism. The CDR3 here is CSGNGPLAQETQYF. DNA of the CDR3: TGCAGCGGAAACGGCCCTCTGGCCCAAGAGACCCAGTACTTC.